The present entry profiles one TCR beta chain with its context. Its antigen is not known. TCRdb's copy holds only in-frame clones and misses some; the assay was immunoSEQ multiplex PCR. This sample has some 22,000 clones, with approximately 76% found just once. The record originates from a study of vaccination effects on CD4 cells after COVID-19. ViraFEST assay sequencing came after antigen-specific CD4+ T cells were expanded with viral peptide pools. Having been cultured for under twelve days, the cells underwent CD4+ T cell isolation. Participants were vaccinated with two doses of either the BNT162b2 or mRNA-1273 vaccine. Vaccinated participants had no history of SARS-CoV-2 infection and tested negative for nucleocapsid antibodies. About 2.2 million PBMC per well received around 9.3 IU/ml IL-2 and around 11 ug/ml peptides in culture. The CDR3 sequence is 14 residues long. The germline V and J ends were trimmed by 6 bases and 2 bases, with 13 bases remaining between them. Germline CDR1 and CDR2: MDHEN and SYDVKM.

The source is a human donor who received a COVID-19 vaccine. The gene calls are TRBV28 and TRBJ2-5; TRBD2 is a possible D gene (6 bases). The sample in question was CD4+ T cells from PBMCs cultured with HCoV-229E spike peptides, obtained after COVID-19 vaccination. In DNA, the CDR3 is TGTGCCAGCAGAACCACGGGGGTTCAAGAGACCCAGTACTTC. Encoded protein: CASRTTGVQETQYF.